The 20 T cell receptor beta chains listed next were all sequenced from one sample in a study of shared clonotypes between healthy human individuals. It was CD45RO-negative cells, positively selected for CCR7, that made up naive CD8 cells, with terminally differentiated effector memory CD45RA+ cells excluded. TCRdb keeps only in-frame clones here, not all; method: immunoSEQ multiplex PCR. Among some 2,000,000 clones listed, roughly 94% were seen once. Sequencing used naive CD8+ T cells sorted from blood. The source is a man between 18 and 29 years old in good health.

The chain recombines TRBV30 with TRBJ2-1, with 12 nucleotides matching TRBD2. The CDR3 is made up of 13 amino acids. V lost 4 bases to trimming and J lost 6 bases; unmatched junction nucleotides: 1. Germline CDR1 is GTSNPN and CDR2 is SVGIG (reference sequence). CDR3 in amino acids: CAWTSGGANEQFF. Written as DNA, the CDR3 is TGTGCCTGGACTAGCGGGGGGGCCAATGAGCAGTTCTTC.

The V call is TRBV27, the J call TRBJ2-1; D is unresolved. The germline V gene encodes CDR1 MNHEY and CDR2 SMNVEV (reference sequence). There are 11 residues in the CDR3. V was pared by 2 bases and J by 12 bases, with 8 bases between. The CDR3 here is CASSLMSRQFF. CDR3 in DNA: TGTGCCAGCAGTTTAATGAGTCGGCAGTTCTTC.

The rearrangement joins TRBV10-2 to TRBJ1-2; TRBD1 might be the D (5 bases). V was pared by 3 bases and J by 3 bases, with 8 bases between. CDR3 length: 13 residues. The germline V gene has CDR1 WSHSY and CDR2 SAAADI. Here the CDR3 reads CASSDWGDYGYTF. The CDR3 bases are TGCGCCAGCAGTGACTGGGGGGACTATGGCTACACCTTC.

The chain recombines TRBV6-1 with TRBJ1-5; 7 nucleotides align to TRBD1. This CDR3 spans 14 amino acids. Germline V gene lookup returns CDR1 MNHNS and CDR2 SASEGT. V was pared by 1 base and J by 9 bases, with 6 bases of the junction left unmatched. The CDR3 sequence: CASSEGDRVPPQHF. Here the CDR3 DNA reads TGTGCCAGCAGTGAAGGCGACAGGGTGCCGCCCCAGCATTTT.

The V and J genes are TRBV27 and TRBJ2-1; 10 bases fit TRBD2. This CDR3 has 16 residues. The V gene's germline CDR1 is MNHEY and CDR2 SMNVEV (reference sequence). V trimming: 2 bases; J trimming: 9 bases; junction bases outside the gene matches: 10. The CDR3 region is CASSLGLAGASGEQFF. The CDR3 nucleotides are TGTGCCAGCAGTTTAGGTCTAGCGGGAGCTTCAGGTGAGCAGTTCTTC.

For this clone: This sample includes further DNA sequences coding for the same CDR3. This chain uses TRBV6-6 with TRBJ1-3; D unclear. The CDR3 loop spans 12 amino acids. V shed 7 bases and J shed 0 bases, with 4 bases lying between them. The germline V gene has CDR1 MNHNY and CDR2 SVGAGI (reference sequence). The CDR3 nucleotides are TGTGCCAGCACTCCCTCTGGAAACACCATATATTTT. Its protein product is CASTPSGNTIYF.

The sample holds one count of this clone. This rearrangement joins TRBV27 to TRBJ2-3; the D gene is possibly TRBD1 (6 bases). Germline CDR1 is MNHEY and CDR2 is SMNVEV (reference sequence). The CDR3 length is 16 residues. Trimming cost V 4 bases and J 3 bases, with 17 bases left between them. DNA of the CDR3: TGTGCCAGCAGTTCCCAGACGGTGAGGGGGACAGATACGCAGTATTTT. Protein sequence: CASSSQTVRGTDTQYF.

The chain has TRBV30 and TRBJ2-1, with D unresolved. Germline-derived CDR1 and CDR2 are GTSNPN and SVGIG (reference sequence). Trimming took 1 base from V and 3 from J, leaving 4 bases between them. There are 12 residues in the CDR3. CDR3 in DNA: TGTGCCTGGAGTGCGGTCTACAATGAGCAGTTCTTC. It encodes CAWSAVYNEQFF. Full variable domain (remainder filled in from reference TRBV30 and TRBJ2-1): SQTIHQWPATLVQPVGSPLSLECTVEGTSNPNLYWYRQAAGRGLQLLFYSVGIGQISSEVPQNLSASRPQDRQFILSSKKLLLSDSGFYLCAWSAVYNEQFFGPGTRLTVL.

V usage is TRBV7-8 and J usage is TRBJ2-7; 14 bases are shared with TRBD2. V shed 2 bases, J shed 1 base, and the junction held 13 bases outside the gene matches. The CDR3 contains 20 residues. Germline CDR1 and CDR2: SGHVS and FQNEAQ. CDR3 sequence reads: CASSLPGLAGEGYNSYEQYF. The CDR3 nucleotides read TGTGCCAGCAGCTTACCGGGACTAGCGGGAGAAGGGTATAATTCCTACGAGCAGTACTTC.

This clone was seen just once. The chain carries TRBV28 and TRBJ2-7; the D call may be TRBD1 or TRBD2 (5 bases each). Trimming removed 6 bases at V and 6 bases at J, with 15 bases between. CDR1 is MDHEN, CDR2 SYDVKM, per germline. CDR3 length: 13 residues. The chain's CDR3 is CASSLLGVSEQYF. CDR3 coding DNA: TGTGCCAGCAGCCTTCTGGGGGTCTCCGAGCAGTACTTC.

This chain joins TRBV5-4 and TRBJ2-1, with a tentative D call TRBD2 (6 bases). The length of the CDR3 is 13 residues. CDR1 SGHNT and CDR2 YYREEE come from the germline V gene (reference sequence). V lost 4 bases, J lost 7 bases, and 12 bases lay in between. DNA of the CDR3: TGTGCCAGCAGCAGGACTCGGGGGAATGAGCAGTTCTTC. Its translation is CASSRTRGNEQFF.

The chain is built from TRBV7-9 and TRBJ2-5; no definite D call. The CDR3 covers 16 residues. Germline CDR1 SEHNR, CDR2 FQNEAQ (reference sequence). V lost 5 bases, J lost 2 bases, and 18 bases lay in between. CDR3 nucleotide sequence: TGTGCCAGCAGCCATCTTGGAGCGACTCCTCAAGAGACCCAGTACTTC. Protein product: CASSHLGATPQETQYF.

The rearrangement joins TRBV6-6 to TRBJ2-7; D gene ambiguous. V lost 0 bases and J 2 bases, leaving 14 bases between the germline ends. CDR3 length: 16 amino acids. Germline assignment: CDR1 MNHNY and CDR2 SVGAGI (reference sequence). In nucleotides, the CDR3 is TGTGCCAGCAGTTACTCGACCCCCCCCAAGGCCTACGAGCAGTACTTC. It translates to CASSYSTPPKAYEQYF.

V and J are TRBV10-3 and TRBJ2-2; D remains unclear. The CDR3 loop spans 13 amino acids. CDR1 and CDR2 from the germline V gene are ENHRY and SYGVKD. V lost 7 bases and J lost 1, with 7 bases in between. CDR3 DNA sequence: TGTGCCATCAACCCGGTGAACACCGGGGAGCTGTTTTTT. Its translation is CAINPVNTGELFF.

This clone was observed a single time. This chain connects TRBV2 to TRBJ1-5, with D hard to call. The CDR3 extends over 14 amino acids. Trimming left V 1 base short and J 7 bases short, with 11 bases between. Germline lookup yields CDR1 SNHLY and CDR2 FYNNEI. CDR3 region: CASSEGGENQPQHF. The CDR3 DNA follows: TGTGCCAGCAGTGAAGGAGGAGAAAACCAGCCCCAGCATTTT.

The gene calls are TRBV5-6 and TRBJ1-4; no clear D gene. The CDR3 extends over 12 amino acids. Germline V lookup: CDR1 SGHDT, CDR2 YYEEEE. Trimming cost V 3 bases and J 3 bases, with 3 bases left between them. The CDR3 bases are TGTGCCAGCAGCTCGGCTAATGAAAAACTGTTTTTT. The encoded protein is CASSSANEKLFF.

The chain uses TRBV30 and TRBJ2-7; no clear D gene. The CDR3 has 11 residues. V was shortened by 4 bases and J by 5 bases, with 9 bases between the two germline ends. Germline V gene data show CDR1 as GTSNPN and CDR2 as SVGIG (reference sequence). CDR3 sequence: CAWKEGDEQYF. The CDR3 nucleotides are TGTGCCTGGAAGGAAGGAGACGAGCAGTACTTC.

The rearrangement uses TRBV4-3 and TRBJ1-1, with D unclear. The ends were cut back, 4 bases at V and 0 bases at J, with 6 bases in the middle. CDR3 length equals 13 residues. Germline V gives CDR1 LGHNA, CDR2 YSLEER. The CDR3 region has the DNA TGCGCCAGCAGCCGAATTTTGAACACTGAAGCTTTCTTT. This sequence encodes CASSRILNTEAFF.

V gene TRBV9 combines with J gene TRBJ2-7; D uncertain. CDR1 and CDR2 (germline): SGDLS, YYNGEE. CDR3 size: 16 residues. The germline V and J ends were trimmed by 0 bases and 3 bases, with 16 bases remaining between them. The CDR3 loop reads CASSVGNAATDYEQYF. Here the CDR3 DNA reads TGTGCCAGCAGCGTAGGCAACGCGGCTACGGACTACGAGCAGTACTTC.

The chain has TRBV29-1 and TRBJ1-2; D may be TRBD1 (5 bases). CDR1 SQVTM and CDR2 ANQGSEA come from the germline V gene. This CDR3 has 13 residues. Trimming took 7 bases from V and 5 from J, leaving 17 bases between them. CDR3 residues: CSGGPSFNYGYTF. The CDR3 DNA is TGCAGCGGGGGACCGAGTTTCAATTATGGCTACACCTTC.